This TCR beta chain was captured in a study of blood T cells in healthy people across ages. Trimming at V came to 6 bases and at J to 10 bases, leaving 15 bases not matched to a gene. Germline V gives CDR1 MNHEY, CDR2 SVGAGI. This CDR3 has 15 amino acids. Per sample, extraction of total RNA gave at least 5.5 micrograms in every case. This clonotype was counted ten times or more. The antigen is undetermined. For the second PCR, which ran for about 7 to 12 cycles, a sample-barcoded 5' primer and a J-beta primer mix were used. Each TCR beta cDNA got a 12-nucleotide random molecular identifier. Individual samples furnished no less than 2.5 million CDR3-containing paired-end reads apiece. TCRdb recomputed calls from the 5' RACE reads with MiXCR, one row per CDR3 protein. This sample yields 580,000 or so distinct CDR3 sequences, of which 47% are seen a single time; about 22% belongs to the top ten. Study results and limitations: Whereas aged donors had fewer naive CD4+ cells, long-lived donors had more of them and higher diversity.

This TCR was sampled from a man older than 75 in good health. Sequencing was done on a sample of blood. The V call is TRBV6-5, the J call TRBJ2-1, with 7 bases aligning to TRBD2. The CDR3 sequence is CASSLGRPPRGEQFF. The CDR3 DNA is TGTGCCAGCAGCCTCGGGAGGCCCCCTAGGGGAGAGCAGTTCTTC.